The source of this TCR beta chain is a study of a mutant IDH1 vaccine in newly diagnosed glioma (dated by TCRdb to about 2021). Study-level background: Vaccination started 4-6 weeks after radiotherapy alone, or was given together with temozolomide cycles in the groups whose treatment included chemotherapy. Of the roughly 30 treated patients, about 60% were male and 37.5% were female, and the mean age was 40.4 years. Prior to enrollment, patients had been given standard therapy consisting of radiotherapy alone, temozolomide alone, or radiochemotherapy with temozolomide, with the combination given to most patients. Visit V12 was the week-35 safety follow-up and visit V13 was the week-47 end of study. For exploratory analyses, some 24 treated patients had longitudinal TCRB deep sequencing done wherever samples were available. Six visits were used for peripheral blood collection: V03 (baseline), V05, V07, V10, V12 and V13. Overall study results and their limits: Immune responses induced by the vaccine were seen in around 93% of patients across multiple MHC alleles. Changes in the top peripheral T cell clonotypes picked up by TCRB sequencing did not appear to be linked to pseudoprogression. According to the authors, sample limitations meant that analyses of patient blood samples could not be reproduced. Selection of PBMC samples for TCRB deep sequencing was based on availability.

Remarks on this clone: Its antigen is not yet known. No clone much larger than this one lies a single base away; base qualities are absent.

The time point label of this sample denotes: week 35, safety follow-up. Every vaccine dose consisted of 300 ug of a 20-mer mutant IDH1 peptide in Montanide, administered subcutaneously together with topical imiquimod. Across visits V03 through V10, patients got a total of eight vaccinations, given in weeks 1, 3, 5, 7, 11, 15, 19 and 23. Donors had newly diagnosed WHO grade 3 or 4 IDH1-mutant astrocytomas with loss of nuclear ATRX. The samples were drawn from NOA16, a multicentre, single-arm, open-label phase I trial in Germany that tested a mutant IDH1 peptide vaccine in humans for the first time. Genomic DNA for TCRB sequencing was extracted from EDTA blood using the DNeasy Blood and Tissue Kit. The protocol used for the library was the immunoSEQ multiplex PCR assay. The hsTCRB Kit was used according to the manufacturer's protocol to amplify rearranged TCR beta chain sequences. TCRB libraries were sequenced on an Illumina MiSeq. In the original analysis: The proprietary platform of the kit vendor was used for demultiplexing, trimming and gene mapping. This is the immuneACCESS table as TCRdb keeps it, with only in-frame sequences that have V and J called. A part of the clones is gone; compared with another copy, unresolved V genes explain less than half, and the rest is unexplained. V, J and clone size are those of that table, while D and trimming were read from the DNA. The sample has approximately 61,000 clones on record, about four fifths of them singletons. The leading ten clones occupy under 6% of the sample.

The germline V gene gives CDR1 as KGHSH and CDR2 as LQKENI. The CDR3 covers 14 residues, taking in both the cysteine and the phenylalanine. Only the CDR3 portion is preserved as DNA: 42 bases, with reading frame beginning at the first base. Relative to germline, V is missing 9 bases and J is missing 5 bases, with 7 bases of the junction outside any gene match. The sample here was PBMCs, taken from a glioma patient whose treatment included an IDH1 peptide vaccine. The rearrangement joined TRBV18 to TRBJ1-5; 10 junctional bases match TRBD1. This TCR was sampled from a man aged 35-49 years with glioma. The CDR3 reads CARETGGEDQPQHF. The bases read TGTGCCAGGGAGACAGGGGGCGAAGATCAGCCCCAGCATTTT.